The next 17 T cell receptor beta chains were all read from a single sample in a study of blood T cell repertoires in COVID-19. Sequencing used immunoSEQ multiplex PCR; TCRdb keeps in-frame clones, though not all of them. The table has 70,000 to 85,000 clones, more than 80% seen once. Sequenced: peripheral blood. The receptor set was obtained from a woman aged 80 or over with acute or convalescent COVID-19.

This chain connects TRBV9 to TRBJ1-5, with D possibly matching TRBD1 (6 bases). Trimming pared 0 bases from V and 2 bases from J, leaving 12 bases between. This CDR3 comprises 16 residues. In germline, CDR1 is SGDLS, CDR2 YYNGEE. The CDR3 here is CASSVDSGGGNQPQHF. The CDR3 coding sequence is TGTGCCAGCAGCGTAGACTCGGGGGGCGGCAATCAGCCCCAGCATTTT.

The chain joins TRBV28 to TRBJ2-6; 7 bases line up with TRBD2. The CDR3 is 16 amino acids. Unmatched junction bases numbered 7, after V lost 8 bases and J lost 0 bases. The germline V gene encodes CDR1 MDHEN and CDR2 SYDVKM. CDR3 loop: CASCAGEASGANVLTF. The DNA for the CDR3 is TGTGCCAGCTGTGCGGGGGAAGCCTCTGGGGCCAACGTCCTGACTTTC. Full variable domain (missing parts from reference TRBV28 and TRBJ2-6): DVKVTQSSRYLVKRTGEKVFLECVQDMDHENMFWYRQDPGLGLRLIYFSYDVKMKEKGDIPEGYSVSREKKERFSLILESASTNQTSMYLCASCAGEASGANVLTFGAGSRLTVL.

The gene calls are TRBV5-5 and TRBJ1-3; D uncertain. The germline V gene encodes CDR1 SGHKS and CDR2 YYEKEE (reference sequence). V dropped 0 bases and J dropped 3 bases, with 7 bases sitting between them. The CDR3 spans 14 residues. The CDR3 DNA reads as TGTGCCAGCAGCTTGGAGACTTATGGAAACACCATATATTTT. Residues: CASSLETYGNTIYF.

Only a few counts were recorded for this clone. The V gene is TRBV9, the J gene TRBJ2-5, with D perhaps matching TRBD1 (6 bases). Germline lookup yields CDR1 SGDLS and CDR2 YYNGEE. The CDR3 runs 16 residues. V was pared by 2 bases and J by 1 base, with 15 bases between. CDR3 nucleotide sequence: TGTGCCAGCAGCGTCGCCCACACAGGGTTCCAAGAGACCCAGTACTTC. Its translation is CASSVAHTGFQETQYF.

The CDR3 loop reads CATSDPGQNTGELFF. In nucleotides, the CDR3 is TGTGCCACCAGTGATCCGGGACAAAACACCGGGGAGCTGTTTTTT. This sequence joins TRBV24-1 and TRBJ2-2; TRBD1 is a possible D gene (6 bases). This CDR3 region has 15 residues. With 3 bases removed from V and 2 bases from J, the gap between germline ends came to 9 bases. CDR1 and CDR2 (germline): KGHDR, SFDVKD.

The CDR3 spells CASSQWRATNEKLFF. The CDR3 DNA sequence: TGTGCCAGCAGCCAGTGGCGGGCAACTAATGAAAAACTGTTTTTT. The chain carries TRBV3-1 (or the pseudogene TRBV3-2) and TRBJ1-4; D uncertain. Germline V gene data show CDR1 as LGHDT and CDR2 as YNNKEL (reference sequence). The CDR3 extends over 15 amino acids. The ends were cut back, 3 bases at V and 0 bases at J, with 8 bases in the middle.

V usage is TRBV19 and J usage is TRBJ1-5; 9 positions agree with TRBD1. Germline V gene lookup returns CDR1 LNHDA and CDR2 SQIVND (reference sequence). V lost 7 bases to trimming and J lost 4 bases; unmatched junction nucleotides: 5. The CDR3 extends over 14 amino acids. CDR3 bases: TGTGCCAGTACGGGACAGGGAAGTAATCAGCCCCAGCATTTT. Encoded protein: CASTGQGSNQPQHF.

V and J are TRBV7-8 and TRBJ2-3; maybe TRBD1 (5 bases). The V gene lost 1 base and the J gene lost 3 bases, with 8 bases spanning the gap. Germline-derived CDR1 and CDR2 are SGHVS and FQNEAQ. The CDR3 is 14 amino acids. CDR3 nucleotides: TGTGCCAGCAGCTTAGTGAAGGGGACAGATACGCAGTATTTT. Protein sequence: CASSLVKGTDTQYF.

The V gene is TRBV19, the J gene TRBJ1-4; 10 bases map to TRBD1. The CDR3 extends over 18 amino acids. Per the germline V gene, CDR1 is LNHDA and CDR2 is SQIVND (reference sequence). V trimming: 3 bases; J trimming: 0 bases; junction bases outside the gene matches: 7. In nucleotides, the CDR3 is TGTGCCAGTAGTATCAGGGGGGACAGGGGATCAACTAATGAAAAACTGTTTTTT. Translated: CASSIRGDRGSTNEKLFF.

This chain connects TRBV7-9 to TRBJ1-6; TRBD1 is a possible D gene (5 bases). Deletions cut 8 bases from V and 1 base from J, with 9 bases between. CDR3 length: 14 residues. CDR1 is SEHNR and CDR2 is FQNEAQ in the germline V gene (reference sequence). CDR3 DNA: TGTGCCAGCGGGGCGAGTTCCTATAATTCACCCCTCCACTTT. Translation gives CASGASSYNSPLHF.

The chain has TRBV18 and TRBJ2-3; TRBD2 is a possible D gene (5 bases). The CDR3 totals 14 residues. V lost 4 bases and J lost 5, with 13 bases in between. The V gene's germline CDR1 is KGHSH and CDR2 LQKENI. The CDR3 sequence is CASSLRDRRDTQYF. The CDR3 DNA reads TGTGCCAGCTCACTCCGGGATCGACGAGATACGCAGTATTTT.

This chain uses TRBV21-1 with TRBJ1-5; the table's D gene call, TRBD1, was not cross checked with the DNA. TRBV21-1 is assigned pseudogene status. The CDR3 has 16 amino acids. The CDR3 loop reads CASSKGVREGNQPQHF. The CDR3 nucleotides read TGTGCCAGCAGCAAGGGTGTCAGGGAAGGGAATCAGCCCCAGCATTTT.

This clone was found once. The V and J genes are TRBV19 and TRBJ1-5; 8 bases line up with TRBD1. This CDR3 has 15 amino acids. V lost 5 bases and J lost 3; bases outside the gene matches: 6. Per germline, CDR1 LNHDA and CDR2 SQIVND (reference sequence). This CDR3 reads CASSGRTGNNQPQHF. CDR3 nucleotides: TGTGCCAGTAGTGGTCGGACAGGGAACAATCAGCCCCAGCATTTT.

CDR3: CASSLGTSGGASTQYF. The CDR3 region has the DNA TGTGCCAGCAGCTTGGGGACTAGCGGGGGGGCCAGTACGCAGTATTTT. This sequence joins TRBV11-3 and TRBJ2-3; 16 nucleotides agree with TRBD2. Germline V gives CDR1 SGHNT, CDR2 YENEEA. V shed 3 bases and J 8 bases; nucleotides not matched to a gene: 5. The CDR3 spans 16 residues.

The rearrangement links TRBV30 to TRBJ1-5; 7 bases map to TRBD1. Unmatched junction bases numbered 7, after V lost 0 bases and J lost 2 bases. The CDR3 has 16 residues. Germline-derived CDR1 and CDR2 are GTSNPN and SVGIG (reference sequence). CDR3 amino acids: CAWSVQGRGGNQPQHF. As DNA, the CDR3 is TGTGCCTGGAGTGTACAGGGGCGAGGGGGCAATCAGCCCCAGCATTTT. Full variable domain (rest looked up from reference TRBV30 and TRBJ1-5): SQTIHQWPATLVQPVGSPLSLECTVEGTSNPNLYWYRQAAGRGLQLLFYSVGIGQISSEVPQNLSASRPQDRQFILSSKKLLLSDSGFYLCAWSVQGRGGNQPQHFGDGTRLSIL.

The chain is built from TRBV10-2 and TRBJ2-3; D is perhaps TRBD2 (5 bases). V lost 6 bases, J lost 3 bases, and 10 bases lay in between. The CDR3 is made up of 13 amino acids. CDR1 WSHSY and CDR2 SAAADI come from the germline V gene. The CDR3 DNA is TGCGCCAGCAGCATCGGGAATACAGATACGCAGTATTTT. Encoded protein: CASSIGNTDTQYF.

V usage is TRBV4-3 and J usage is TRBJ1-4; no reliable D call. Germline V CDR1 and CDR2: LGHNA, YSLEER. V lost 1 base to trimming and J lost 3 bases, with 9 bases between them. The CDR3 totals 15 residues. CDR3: CASSQGAGPNEKLFF. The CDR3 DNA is TGCGCCAGCAGCCAAGGAGCAGGTCCTAATGAAAAACTGTTTTTT.